These T cell receptor beta chains were read from a single sample in a study of T cells in localized non-small cell lung cancer. Assay used: immunoSEQ multiplex PCR; TCRdb lists only in-frame clones, some missing. The sample records some 37,000 clones, approximately 88% being singletons. Specimen: peripheral blood, collected before any cancer treatment. The receptors were sampled from a woman aged 40-69 years with stage I lung adenocarcinoma. CDR3s include the opening cysteine and the closing phenylalanine or tryptophan.

>TRBJ2-2|TRBV6-1
CASSEGTSYLNTGELFF
>TRBJ2-2|TRBV6-4
CASSMNRGDNGELFF
>TRBJ1-2|TRBV2
CASSFTGVGYTF
>TRBJ2-1|TRBV6-5
CASSYLGRNNEQFF
>TRBJ1-1|TRBV27
CASSFFQGGTEAFF
>TRBJ2-7|TRBV10-1
CASSVVLGARIPYEQYF
>TRBJ2-1|TRBV4-1
CASSQVNLVSYNEQFF
>TRBJ2-5|TRBV5-1
CASSLTGLFSGETQYF
>TRBJ2-4|TRBV15
CATSTRTGTSAKNIQYF
>TRBJ2-7|TRBV6-6
CASSSLTGAYSYEQYF
>TRBJ2-3|TRBV7-8
CASSHPAGGGADTQYF
>TRBJ2-7|TRBV6-4
CASSILAGGPYEQYF
>TRBJ2-1|TRBV11-2
CASSLLWASSYNEQFF
>TRBJ2-3|TRBV15
CATSRVGQGTDTQYF
>TRBJ2-7|TRBV19
CASSMGLAAGSYEQYF
>TRBJ2-7|TRBV7-3
CASSLGGTVDEQYF
>TRBJ2-3|TRBV7-9
CASSHPGITDTQYF
>TRBJ2-7|TRBV7-8
CASSSRTQGSGYEQYF
>TRBJ2-3|TRBV6-5
CASSLAGEITDTQYF
>TRBJ1-1|TRBV28
CASSPPIRQAFF
>TRBJ1-4|TRBV6-6
CASSFGQGGTNEKLFF
>TRBJ1-1|TRBV14
CASSQANTEAFF
>TRBJ2-3|TRBV28
CASSLTPGSTDTQYF
>TRBJ2-1|TRBV23-1
CASILDRVYGNEQFF
>TRBJ2-1|TRBV27
CASSSPLAGGTFYNEQFF
>TRBJ1-6|TRBV5-1
CASSLDRLNSPLHF
>TRBJ1-1|TRBV27
CASSFGDEAFF
>.|TRBV6-1
CASREGQGAPYEQYF
>TRBJ2-1|TRBV19
CASSMTLSSYNEQFF
>TRBJ2-1|TRBV2
CASSLGRGFIDEQFF
>TRBJ1-1|TRBV2
CASSEAIGRAFNGAFF
>TRBJ1-1|TRBV6-1
CASSEPGTGTPEAFF
>TRBJ1-5|TRBV7-2
CASSSTPSNQPQHF
>TRBJ1-5|TRBV7-9
CASSLTGGSYQPQHF
>TRBJ2-7|TRBV10-3
CAISDGLAGAYEQYF
>TRBJ2-1|TRBV28
CASSLRQGAHEQFF
>TRBJ2-1|TRBV12-5
CASGLGLAGGDEQFF
>TRBJ1-3|TRBV19
CASRRRSGNTIYF
>TRBJ2-6|TRBV5-1
CASTGGSGANVLTF
>TRBJ2-1|TRBV18
CASSPGQLSSYNEQFF
>TRBJ1-2|TRBV28
CASSFGGSKVYGYTF
>TRBJ2-7|TRBV5-1
CASSLDWTESYEQYF
>TRBJ2-2|TRBV28
CASSMAPNRVDTGELFF
>TRBJ2-3|TRBV10-3
CAISAPGQGPTDTQYF
>TRBJ1-3|TRBV11-2
CASSLGPSGNTIYF
>TRBJ1-1|TRBV18
CASSPPGATEAFF
>TRBJ1-4|TRBV2
CASSVWMTGLGNEKLFF
>TRBJ2-7|TRBV7-2
CASSLAGRPQYF
>TRBJ2-7|TRBV19
CASSISEAGRRGTHF
>TRBJ2-5|TRBV10-3
CAISEAADTQETQYF
>TRBJ2-3|TRBV30
CAWNGGGTDTQYF
>TRBJ2-1|TRBV4-1
CASSQGDRGSYNEQFF
>TRBJ1-4|TRBV7-9
CASSRGQGGEKLFF
>TRBJ1-1|TRBV11-2
CASSLDPSMNTEAFF